Presented here are 16 T cell receptor beta chains from one specimen sequenced in a study of blood T cell dynamics during melanoma immunotherapy. Regarding time point: pre-treatment baseline. Some clones are missing from TCRdb's copy, which holds only in-frame ones; the method was immunoSEQ multiplex PCR. The sample contains 10,000 to 15,000 clones, about 86% of which appear only once. The source material was blood, sampled from a patient treated with checkpoint blockade. These receptors all stem from a human donor with melanoma.

The table lists this clone with a count of one. The rearrangement links TRBV9 to TRBJ1-1; TRBD1 matches 8 bases. The V and J ends lost 0 bases and 1 base, in that order; junction bases with no gene match: 5. Germline-derived CDR1 and CDR2 are SGDLS and YYNGEE. This CDR3 comprises 16 residues. The CDR3 region has the DNA TGTGCCAGCAGCGTAGTCCCCACAGGGGGGAACACTGAAGCTTTCTTT. The encoded protein is CASSVVPTGGNTEAFF.

The genes are TRBV5-1 and TRBJ2-5, with D perhaps matching TRBD2 (6 bases). This CDR3 is built from 18 residues. Germline V gene sequence: CDR1 SGHRS, CDR2 YFSETQ. The ends were cut back, 0 bases at V and 5 bases at J, with 23 bases in the middle. CDR3 nucleotides: TGCGCCAGCAGCTTGGGAATCTCGGGAGTGGCCATTTTGGAGACCCAGTACTTC. Its protein is CASSLGISGVAILETQYF.

V gene TRBV7-2 combines with J gene TRBJ1-3; the match to TRBD1 covers 8 bases. The CDR3 spans 15 residues. Looked up from germline, CDR1 is SGHTA and CDR2 is FQGNSA. J gave up 9 bases and V 0 bases, and 7 bases lay outside the gene matches. CDR3 region: CASSLARGLSGTIYF. The CDR3, as DNA: TGTGCCAGCAGCTTAGCCAGGGGGCTATCCGGCACCATATATTTT. Drawing the rest from reference TRBV7-2 and TRBJ1-3, the complete variable domain is GAGVSQSPSNKVTEKGKDVELRCDPISGHTALYWYRQSLGQGLEFLIYFQGNSAPDKSGLPSDRFSAERTGGSVSTLTIQRTQQEDSAVYLCASSLARGLSGTIYFGEGSWLTVV.

The chain uses TRBV7-2 and TRBJ2-3; 7 positions agree with TRBD2. This CDR3 is 14 amino acids long. Germline V gene lookup returns CDR1 SGHTA and CDR2 FQGNSA. J was trimmed by 2 bases and V by 5 bases; bases with no gene match: 4. CDR3 DNA sequence: TGTGCCAGCAGCCCTGGGACTAACACAGATACGCAGTATTTT. This translates into CASSPGTNTDTQYF.

The chain joins TRBV7-8 to TRBJ2-3; tentative D call: TRBD1 (6 bases). The CDR3 consists of 15 residues. V gave up 4 bases and J gave up 7 bases, with 18 bases separating them. Germline values: CDR1 SGHVS, CDR2 FQNEAQ. The CDR3 DNA reads as TGTGCCAGCAGCTCCGGTGGGGGCCGCCTTAATACGCAGTATTTT. Amino acids: CASSSGGGRLNTQYF. Together with reference TRBV7-8 and TRBJ2-3, the CDR3 gives the full variable domain: GAGVSQSPRYKVAKRGQDVALRCDPISGHVSLFWYQQALGQGPEFLTYFQNEAQLDKSGLPSDRFFAERPEGSVSTLKIQRTQQEDSAVYLCASSSGGGRLNTQYFGPGTRLTVL.

The rearrangement links TRBV6-6 to TRBJ2-3; D is perhaps TRBD2 (7 bases). Germline V CDR1 and CDR2: MNHNY, SVGAGI (reference sequence). There are 15 residues in the CDR3. Between the trimmed V and J ends, which lost 5 bases and 4 bases, there was a span of 16 bases. CDR3 coding DNA: TGTGCCAGCAGTCGCGGGGAGGGGGTGTCAGATACGCAGTATTTT. Translation: CASSRGEGVSDTQYF.

V is TRBV27 and J is TRBJ2-2; 12 nucleotides line up with TRBD2. With V trimmed by 5 bases and J by 4 bases, 8 bases remained unmatched. The CDR3 runs to 17 residues. Germline loops: CDR1 MNHEY, CDR2 SMNVEV (reference sequence). In nucleotides, the CDR3 is TGTGCCAGCAGTGGTCTAGCGGGGGGGCTCGGCACCGGGGAGCTGTTTTTT. It encodes CASSGLAGGLGTGELFF.

The rearrangement joins TRBV4-1 to TRBJ2-3; possibly TRBD1 for D (5 bases). The CDR3 has 17 residues. V dropped 3 bases and J dropped 4 bases, with 20 bases sitting between them. CDR1 is MGHRA, CDR2 YSYEKL, per germline. In DNA form, the CDR3 reads TGCGCCAGCAGCCAGACAGACATTGGGGTGTTCCCAGATACGCAGTATTTT. Encoded protein: CASSQTDIGVFPDTQYF.

For the CDR3, the DNA is TGTGCCAGCAGCTCGACAGGGGGCATTACTGGCTACACCTTC. Amino acid sequence: CASSSTGGITGYTF. The rearrangement links TRBV7-3 to TRBJ1-2, with TRBD1 matching over 10 bases. The CDR3 runs to 14 residues. The V and J ends lost 4 bases and 7 bases, in that order; junction bases with no gene match: 6. Germline loops: CDR1 SGHTA, CDR2 FQGTGA. Full variable domain (missing parts from reference TRBV7-3 and TRBJ1-2): GAGVSQTPSNKVTEKGKYVELRCDPISGHTALYWYRQSLGQGPEFLIYFQGTGAADDSGLPNDRFFAVRPEGSVSTLKIQRTERGDSAVYLCASSSTGGITGYTFGSGTRLTVV.

V usage is TRBV2 and J usage is TRBJ2-7, with 10 bases fitting TRBD1. The CDR3 is 15 residues long. Trimming at V came to 6 bases and at J to 5 bases, leaving 10 bases not matched to a gene. In germline, CDR1 is SNHLY, CDR2 FYNNEI. The CDR3 loop reads CASRGRRQGANEQYF. DNA of the CDR3: TGTGCCAGCAGAGGAAGACGACAGGGGGCCAACGAGCAGTACTTC.

The chain is built from TRBV19 and TRBJ2-1; tentatively, D is TRBD2 (6 bases). Germline V CDR1 and CDR2: LNHDA, SQIVND (reference sequence). The CDR3 length is 14 residues. Trimming shortened V by 7 bases and J by 0 bases, and 10 bases separated the two germline ends. In nucleotides, the CDR3 is TGTGCCAGTAAGGTCGGGAGCTCCTACAATGAGCAGTTCTTC. It specifies CASKVGSSYNEQFF.

The rearrangement joins TRBV6-1 to TRBJ1-1; 8 nucleotides agree with TRBD1. This CDR3 region has 13 residues. Trimming at V came to 6 bases and at J to 6 bases, leaving 6 bases not matched to a gene. Germline V gene data show CDR1 as MNHNS and CDR2 as SASEGT. The CDR3 region is CASSQIQGAEAFF. CDR3 in DNA: TGTGCCAGCAGCCAGATACAGGGGGCTGAAGCTTTCTTT.

This sequence joins TRBV4-1 and TRBJ2-2; a possible D gene is TRBD2 (5 bases). The germline CDR1 and CDR2 sequences are MGHRA and YSYEKL. CDR3 length: 13 residues. Trimming left V 1 base short and J 5 bases short, with 5 bases between. CDR3 sequence reads: CASSQGRTGELFF. Here the CDR3 DNA reads TGCGCCAGCAGCCAAGGGAGGACCGGGGAGCTGTTTTTT.

This clone is a singleton in its sample. The chain links TRBV6-1 to TRBJ2-7; a possible D gene is TRBD2 (6 bases). Germline-derived CDR1 and CDR2 are MNHNS and SASEGT. The CDR3 runs to 16 residues. Trimming removed 2 bases from V and 2 bases from J, with 16 bases in between. This chain's CDR3 is CASSELRGTRPYEQYF. The CDR3 DNA is TGTGCCAGCAGTGAACTTCGGGGGACGAGACCCTACGAGCAGTACTTC.

This sequence joins TRBV7-3 and TRBJ1-1; 11 nucleotides align to TRBD1. In germline, CDR1 is SGHTA, CDR2 FQGTGA. The CDR3 has 13 residues. V was clipped by 5 bases and J by 9 bases; unmatched bases: 5. The CDR3 DNA reads TGTGCCAGCAGCCCCGGACAGGGGGCGAAAGCTTTCTTT. It encodes CASSPGQGAKAFF.

V gene TRBV12-5 combines with J gene TRBJ1-5; TRBD1 might be the D (5 bases). The CDR3 has 14 amino acids. Trimming shortened V by 2 bases and J by 8 bases, and 13 bases separated the two germline ends. Germline CDR1 is LGHNT and CDR2 is FRNRAP. In DNA, the CDR3 is TGTGCTAGTGGTTTGACAAACGCGGGGGAGCCCCAGCATTTT. Translation gives CASGLTNAGEPQHF.